The source of this TCR beta chain is a study of shared clonotypes between healthy human individuals. The germline gives CDR1 MNHNS, CDR2 SASEGT. The CDR3 runs 15 residues. Trimming cost V 2 bases and J 2 bases; bases outside gene matches: 4. Study-level points and caveats: The study found about 5% of naive CD4 clonotypes shared across a few donors. On the whole, naive subsets had larger estimated richness than memory subsets had. Some clonotypes were shared by all four sorted-subset donors, while others were not shared. The non-shared ones had lower generation probabilities than the shared ones. Having only a few donors restricted how much genetic and exposure-history diversity was captured.

The table came from immunoSEQ multiplex PCR; TCRdb's copy has only in-frame clones and leaves some out. In the table there are a few million clones, 85% to 95% of which are singletons. Remarks on this clone: The antigen is not known. Other nucleotide sequences from this sample produce the same CDR3.

The sequencing input was naive CD4+ T cells from PBMCs. Subset reported: CD45RA+ positively selected. This TCR was sampled from a young man in good health. Some clones in this sample may be carry-over from other donors' samples. The J gene is TRBJ2-7, the V gene TRBV6-1; 9 nucleotides align to TRBD1. The CDR3 spells CASSERGQGPYEQYF. As DNA, the CDR3 is TGTGCCAGCAGTGAAAGGGGACAGGGTCCCTACGAGCAGTACTTC.